This T cell receptor beta chain is drawn from a study of CD8 T cells in ankylosing spondylitis. This CDR3 region has 14 residues. Germline CDR1 is MDHEN and CDR2 is SYDVKM. Remarks on this clonotype: Its cognate antigen is unknown. One end of the junction does not line up with germline, which may come from a read error.

General study findings and limits: Seemingly characteristic of ankylosing spondylitis blood was a TCR beta motif consisting of under ten highly homologous variants. Several of the motif variants were reported before in synovial fluid and blood from reactive arthritis. Clones linked to disease, bearing a CD8+ phenotype, were relatively rare in peripheral blood. Matched ankylosing spondylitis synovial fluid reportedly contained a significantly enriched population of disease-linked clones.

A quantitative 5'-RACE method, one with molecular barcodes, was used to make TCR beta libraries. TCRdb used MiXCR to reprocess the 5' RACE reads, holding one entry per CDR3 protein. This sample has under 450,000 distinct CDR3 sequences; about a sixth occur once, and the top ten carry around 0.92%. Sequenced material: blood, either unsorted or a sorted T cell fraction (not recorded which). The receptor's source is a male donor with ankylosing spondylitis. The chain recombines TRBV28 with TRBJ2-1, with unresolved D. The CDR3 here is CASSLYGPYTEQFF. CDR3 DNA: TGTGCCAGCAGTTTATACGGCCCCTACACTGAGCAGTTCTTC. Using reference TRBV28 and TRBJ2-1 for the parts outside the CDR3, the full variable domain is DVKVTQSSRYLVKRTGEKVFLECVQDMDHENMFWYRQDPGLGLRLIYFSYDVKMKEKGDIPEGYSVSREKKERFSLILESASTNQTSMYLCASSLYGPYTEQFFGPGTRLTVL.